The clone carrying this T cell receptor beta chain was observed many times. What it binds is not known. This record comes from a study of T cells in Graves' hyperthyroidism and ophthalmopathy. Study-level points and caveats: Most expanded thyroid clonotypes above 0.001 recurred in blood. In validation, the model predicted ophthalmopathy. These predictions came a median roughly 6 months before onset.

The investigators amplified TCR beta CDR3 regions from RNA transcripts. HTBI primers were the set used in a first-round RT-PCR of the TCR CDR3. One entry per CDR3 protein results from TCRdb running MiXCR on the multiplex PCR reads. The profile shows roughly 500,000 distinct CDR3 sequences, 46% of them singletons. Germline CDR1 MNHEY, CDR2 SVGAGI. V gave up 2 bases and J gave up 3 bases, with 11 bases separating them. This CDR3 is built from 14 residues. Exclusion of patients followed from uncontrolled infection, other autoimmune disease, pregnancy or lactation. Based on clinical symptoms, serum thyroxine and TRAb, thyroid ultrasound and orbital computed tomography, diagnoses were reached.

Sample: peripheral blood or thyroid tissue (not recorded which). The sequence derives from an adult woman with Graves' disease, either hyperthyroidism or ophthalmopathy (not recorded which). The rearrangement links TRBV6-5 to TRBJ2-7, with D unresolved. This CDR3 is CASSYGRKVYEQYF. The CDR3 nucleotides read TGTGCCAGCAGTTACGGCAGGAAGGTCTACGAGCAGTACTTC.